Sequencing of this T cell receptor (beta chain) was carried out in a study of shared clonotypes between healthy human individuals. Produced via immunoSEQ multiplex PCR; TCRdb's table is partial and in-frame only. The table records approximately 710,000 clones, 90% of them present only once. Comment on this clone: Its cognate antigen is unknown.

Germline V gene lookup returns CDR1 MNHEY and CDR2 SVGAGI. V was shortened by 2 bases and J by 8 bases, with 7 bases between the two germline ends. This CDR3 comprises 12 residues. Notes on the study in general: Shared across four donors were about 4.6% of the naive CD4 clonotypes.

This TCR was recovered from a man younger than 35 in good health. Some clones in this sample may be carry-over from other donors' samples. What was sequenced was memory CD8+ T cells from PBMCs. Subset meaning: CD45RO+ cells pooled with CCR7-negative TemRA cells. The chain couples TRBV6-5 to TRBJ2-1; D remains ambiguous. The DNA of the CDR3 is TGTGCCAGCAGTTACGATGCGGATGAGCAGTTCTTC. Its protein product is CASSYDADEQFF.